The source of this T cell receptor (beta chain) is a study of blood T cells in healthy people across ages. Germline V gene lookup returns CDR1 SGHRS and CDR2 YFSETQ. There are 14 residues in the CDR3. For the second PCR, which ran for about 7 to 11 cycles, a sample-barcoded 5' primer and a J-beta primer mix were used. TCRdb independently ran MiXCR on the 5' RACE reads; one entry per CDR3 protein. The profile covers 910,000 or so distinct CDR3 sequences, with roughly 51% appearing a single time and roughly 23% taken by the ten largest. Russia was home to the donors, healthy Caucasian individuals aged about 6 to 90. Each sample gave at least 6 million isolated PBMCs. General study findings and limits: Expanded clonotype changes were possibly confounded by unknown donor CMV status.

Points on this clonotype: What it binds is not known.

The rearrangement uses TRBV5-1 and TRBJ2-1; D may be TRBD2 (6 bases). The tail of the sequence fits TRBJ2-7 better, so the J call may be wrong. Sequenced material: blood. This TCR was sampled from a woman aged 55-70 years in good health. In nucleotides, the CDR3 is TGCGCCCCCCCGGGAGTAAGGGCCTACAATGAGCAGTACTTC. It codes for CAPPGVRAYNEQYF.